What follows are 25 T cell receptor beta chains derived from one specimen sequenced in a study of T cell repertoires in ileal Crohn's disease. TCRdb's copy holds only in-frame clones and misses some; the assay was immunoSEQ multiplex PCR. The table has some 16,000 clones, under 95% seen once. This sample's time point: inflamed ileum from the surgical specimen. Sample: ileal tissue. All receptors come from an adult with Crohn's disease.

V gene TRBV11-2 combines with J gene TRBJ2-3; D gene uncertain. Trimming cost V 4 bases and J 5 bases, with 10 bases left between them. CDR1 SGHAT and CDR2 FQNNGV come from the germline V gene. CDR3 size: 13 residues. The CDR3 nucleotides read TGTGCCAGCAGCTCGGCTGGCGAAGATACGCAGTATTTT. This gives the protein CASSSAGEDTQYF.

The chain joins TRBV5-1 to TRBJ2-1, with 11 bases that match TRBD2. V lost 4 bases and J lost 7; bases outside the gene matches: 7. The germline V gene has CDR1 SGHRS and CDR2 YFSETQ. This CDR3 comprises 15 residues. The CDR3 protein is CASSHSGGDLNEQFF. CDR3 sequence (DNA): TGCGCCAGCAGCCATAGCGGGGGGGACTTGAATGAGCAGTTCTTC. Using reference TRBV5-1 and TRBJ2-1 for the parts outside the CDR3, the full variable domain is KAGVTQTPRYLIKTRGQQVTLSCSPISGHRSVSWYQQTPGQGLQFLFEYFSETQRNKGNFPGRFSGRQFSNSRSEMNVSTLELGDSALYLCASSHSGGDLNEQFFGPGTRLTVL.

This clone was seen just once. The CDR3 region has the DNA TGTGCCAGCTCACCAGGACAGTTAGCCAAAAACATTCAGTACTTC. Translated, it gives CASSPGQLAKNIQYF. V usage is TRBV18 and J usage is TRBJ2-4; D might be TRBD1 (6 bases). Germline V gene sequence: CDR1 KGHSH, CDR2 LQKENI. The CDR3 length is 15 residues. V was cut by 2 bases and J by 0 bases, with 8 bases left in between.

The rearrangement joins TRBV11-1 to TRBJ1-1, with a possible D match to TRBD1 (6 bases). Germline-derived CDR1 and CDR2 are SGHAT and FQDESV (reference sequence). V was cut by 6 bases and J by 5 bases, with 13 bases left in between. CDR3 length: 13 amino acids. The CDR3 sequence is CASRTGRQTEAFF. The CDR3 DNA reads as TGTGCCAGCAGGACAGGTCGGCAGACTGAAGCTTTCTTT.

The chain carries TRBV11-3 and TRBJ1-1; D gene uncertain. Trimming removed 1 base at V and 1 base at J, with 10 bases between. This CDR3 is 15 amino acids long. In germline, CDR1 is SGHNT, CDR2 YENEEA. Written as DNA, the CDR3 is TGTGCCAGCAGCTTAGGGGCCACTTCGAACACTGAAGCTTTCTTT. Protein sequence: CASSLGATSNTEAFF. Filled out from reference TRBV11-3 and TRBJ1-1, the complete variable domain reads EAGVVQSPRYKIIEKKQPVAFWCNPISGHNTLYWYLQNLGQGPELLIRYENEEAVDDSQLPKDRFSAERLKGVDSTLKIQPAELGDSAVYLCASSLGATSNTEAFFGQGTRLTVV.

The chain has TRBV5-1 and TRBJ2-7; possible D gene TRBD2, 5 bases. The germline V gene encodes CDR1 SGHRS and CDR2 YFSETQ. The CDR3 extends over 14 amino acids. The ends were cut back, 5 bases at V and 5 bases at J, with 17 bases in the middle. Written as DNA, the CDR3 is TGCGCCAGCAGGGCCCTACGGGGTTGGGACGAGCAGTACTTC. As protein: CASRALRGWDEQYF.

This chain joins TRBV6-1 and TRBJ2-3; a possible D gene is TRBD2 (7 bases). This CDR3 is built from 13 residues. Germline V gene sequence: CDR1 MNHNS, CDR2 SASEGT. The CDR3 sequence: CACGGTSTDTQYF. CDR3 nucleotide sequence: TGTGCGTGCGGGGGCACTAGCACAGATACGCAGTATTTT.

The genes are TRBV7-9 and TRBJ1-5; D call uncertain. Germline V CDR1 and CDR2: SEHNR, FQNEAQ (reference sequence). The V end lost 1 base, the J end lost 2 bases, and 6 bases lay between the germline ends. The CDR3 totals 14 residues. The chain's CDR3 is CASSLGGRNQPQHF. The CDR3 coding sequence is TGTGCCAGCAGCTTAGGAGGGCGCAATCAGCCCCAGCATTTT.

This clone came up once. The DNA of the CDR3 is TGTGCCAGCAGCTGGGACGGAAACACCATATATTTT. It is translated as CASSWDGNTIYF. The chain employs TRBV6-1 and TRBJ1-3, with D perhaps matching TRBD1 (5 bases). V was cut by 6 bases and J by 4 bases, with 7 bases left in between. The CDR3 extends over 12 amino acids. Per germline, CDR1 MNHNS and CDR2 SASEGT.

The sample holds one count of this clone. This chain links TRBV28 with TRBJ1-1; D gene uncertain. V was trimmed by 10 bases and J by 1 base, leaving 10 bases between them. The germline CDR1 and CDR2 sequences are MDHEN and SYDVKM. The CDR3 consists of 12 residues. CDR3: CATARGNTEAFF. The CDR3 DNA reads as TGTGCCACCGCGAGAGGGAACACTGAAGCTTTCTTT. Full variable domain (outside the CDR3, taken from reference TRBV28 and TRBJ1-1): DVKVTQSSRYLVKRTGEKVFLECVQDMDHENMFWYRQDPGLGLRLIYFSYDVKMKEKGDIPEGYSVSREKKERFSLILESASTNQTSMYLCATARGNTEAFFGQGTRLTVV.

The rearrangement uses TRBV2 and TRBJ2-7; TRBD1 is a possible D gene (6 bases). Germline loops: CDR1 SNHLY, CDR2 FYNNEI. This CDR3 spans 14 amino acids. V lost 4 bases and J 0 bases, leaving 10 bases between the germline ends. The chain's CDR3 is CASSGTESSYEQYF. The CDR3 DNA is TGTGCCAGCAGTGGGACAGAAAGCTCCTACGAGCAGTACTTC. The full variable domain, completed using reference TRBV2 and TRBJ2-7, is EPEVTQTPSHQVTQMGQEVILRCVPISNHLYFYWYRQILGQKVEFLVSFYNNEISEKSEIFDDQFSVERPDGSNFTLKIRSTKLEDSAMYFCASSGTESSYEQYFGPGTRLTVT.

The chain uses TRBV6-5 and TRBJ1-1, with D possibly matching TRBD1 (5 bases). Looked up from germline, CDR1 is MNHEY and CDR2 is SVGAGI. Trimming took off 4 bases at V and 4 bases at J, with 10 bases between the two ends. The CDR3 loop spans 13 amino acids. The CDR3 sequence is CASSWRRGTEAFF. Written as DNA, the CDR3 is TGTGCCAGCAGTTGGAGAAGGGGCACTGAAGCTTTCTTT.

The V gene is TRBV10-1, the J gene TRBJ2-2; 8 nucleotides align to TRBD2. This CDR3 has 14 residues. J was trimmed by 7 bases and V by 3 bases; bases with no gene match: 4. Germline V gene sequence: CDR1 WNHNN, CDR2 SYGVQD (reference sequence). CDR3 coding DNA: TGCGCCAGCAGTGAAATAGCGGGGAACGGGGAGCTGTTTTTT. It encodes CASSEIAGNGELFF.

This chain's CDR3 is CASSVAAGGVEEQYF. The CDR3 DNA reads TGTGCCAGCAGCGTAGCAGCGGGGGGGGTGGAAGAGCAGTACTTC. V usage is TRBV9 and J usage is TRBJ2-7, with 10 bases identical to TRBD2. Germline trimming cut 0 bases from V and 7 bases from J; bases unmatched to any gene: 7. CDR1 and CDR2 (germline): SGDLS, YYNGEE. The CDR3 extends over 15 amino acids.

DNA for the CDR3: TGTGCCAGCAGCTTACGACAGGGGCTCGGATATTCACCCCTCCACTTT. It yields the protein CASSLRQGLGYSPLHF. The chain couples TRBV5-6 to TRBJ1-6; the match to TRBD1 covers 8 bases. J gave up 8 bases and V 2 bases, and 9 bases lay outside the gene matches. The CDR3 consists of 16 residues. The germline CDR1 and CDR2 sequences are SGHDT and YYEEEE.

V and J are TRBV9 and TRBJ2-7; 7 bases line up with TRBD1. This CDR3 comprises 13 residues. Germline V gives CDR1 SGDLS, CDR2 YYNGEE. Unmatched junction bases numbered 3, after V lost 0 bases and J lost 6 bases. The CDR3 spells CASSVGDSTEQYF. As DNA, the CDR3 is TGTGCCAGCAGCGTAGGGGACAGTACCGAGCAGTACTTC. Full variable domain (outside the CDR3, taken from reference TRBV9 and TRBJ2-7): DSGVTQTPKHLITATGQRVTLRCSPRSGDLSVYWYQQSLDQGLQFLIQYYNGEERAKGNILERFSAQQFPDLHSELNLSSLELGDSALYFCASSVGDSTEQYFGPGTRLTVT.

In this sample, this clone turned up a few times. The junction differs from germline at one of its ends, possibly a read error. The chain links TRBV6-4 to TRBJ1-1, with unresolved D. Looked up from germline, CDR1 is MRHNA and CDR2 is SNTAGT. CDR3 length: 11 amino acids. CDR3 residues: CASSYSGGAFF. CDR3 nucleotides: TGTGCCAGCAGTTACTCGGGAGGGGCTTTCTTT.

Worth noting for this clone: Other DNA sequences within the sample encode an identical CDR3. The CDR3 nucleotides are TGTGCCAGCAGCTTAGATTCCTATAATTCACCCCTCCACTTT. Residues: CASSLDSYNSPLHF. V and J are TRBV11-2 and TRBJ1-6; D remains ambiguous. Germline values: CDR1 SGHAT, CDR2 FQNNGV. The V and J ends lost 0 bases and 1 base respectively, with 1 base between them. The CDR3 has 14 residues.

The CDR3 bases are TGTGCCAGCTTCGGGACCTTGAACACTGAAGCTTTCTTT. Amino acid sequence: CASFGTLNTEAFF. The chain has TRBV28 and TRBJ1-1; D may be TRBD1 (5 bases). V was cut by 8 bases and J by 0 bases, with 10 bases left in between. The germline V gene encodes CDR1 MDHEN and CDR2 SYDVKM. This CDR3 region has 13 residues.

CDR3 loop: CASSLAVAGNTDTQYF. CDR3 coding DNA: TGTGCCAGCAGCTTGGCGGTCGCCGGGAACACAGATACGCAGTATTTT. This chain joins TRBV5-6 and TRBJ2-3; D perhaps matches TRBD2 (5 bases). The germline gives CDR1 SGHDT, CDR2 YYEEEE. There are 16 residues in the CDR3. V gave up 0 bases and J gave up 2 bases, with 13 bases separating them.

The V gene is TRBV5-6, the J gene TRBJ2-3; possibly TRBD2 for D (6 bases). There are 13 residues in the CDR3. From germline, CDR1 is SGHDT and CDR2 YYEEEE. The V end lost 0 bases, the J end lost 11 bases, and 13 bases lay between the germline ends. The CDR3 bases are TGTGCCAGCAGCTTGGCCGGAGGGGATGGGCAGTATTTT. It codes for CASSLAGGDGQYF.

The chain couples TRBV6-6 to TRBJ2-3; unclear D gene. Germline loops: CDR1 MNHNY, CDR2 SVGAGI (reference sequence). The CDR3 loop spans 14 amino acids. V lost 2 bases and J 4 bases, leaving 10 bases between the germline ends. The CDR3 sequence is CASSYAIGSDTQYF. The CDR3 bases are TGTGCCAGCAGTTACGCGATTGGATCAGATACGCAGTATTTT.

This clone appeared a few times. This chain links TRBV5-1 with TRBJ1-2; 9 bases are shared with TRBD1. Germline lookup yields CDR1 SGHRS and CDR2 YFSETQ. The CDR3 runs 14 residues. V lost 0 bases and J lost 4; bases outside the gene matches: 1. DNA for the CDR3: TGCGCCAGCAGCTTGGCGACAGGGGGCTATGGCTACACCTTC. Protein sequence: CASSLATGGYGYTF.

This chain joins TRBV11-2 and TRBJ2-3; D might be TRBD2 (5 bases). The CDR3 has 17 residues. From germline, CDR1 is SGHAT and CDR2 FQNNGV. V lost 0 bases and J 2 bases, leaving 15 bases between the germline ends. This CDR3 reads CASSLDRRQRFTDTQYF. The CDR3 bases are TGTGCCAGCAGCTTAGATAGGAGGCAGCGATTCACAGATACGCAGTATTTT. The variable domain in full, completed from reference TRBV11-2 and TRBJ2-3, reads EAGVAQSPRYKIIEKRQSVAFWCNPISGHATLYWYQQILGQGPKLLIQFQNNGVVDDSQLPKDRFSAERLKGVDSTLKIQPAKLEDSAVYLCASSLDRRQRFTDTQYFGPGTRLTVL.

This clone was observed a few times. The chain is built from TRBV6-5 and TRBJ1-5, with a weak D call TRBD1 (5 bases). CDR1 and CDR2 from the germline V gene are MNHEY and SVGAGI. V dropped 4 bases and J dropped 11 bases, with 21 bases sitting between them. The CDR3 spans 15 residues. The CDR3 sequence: CASSFKGERQKSQHF. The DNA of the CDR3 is TGTGCCAGCAGTTTCAAGGGAGAACGACAGAAGTCCCAGCATTTT.